This record concerns one T cell receptor beta chain sequence. The antigen it recognizes is unknown. Per-base quality was not reported, and no clone a single base away is much larger than it. The cohort consisted of 650 to 700 healthy bone marrow donors. At the time of sampling, every cohort member was nominally healthy, though immune exposures that went unrecorded were likely present. The donor tested CMV seronegative, placing the donor among the approximately 360 seronegative members of the cohort. Every donor gave a peripheral blood sample, and the peripheral blood mononuclear cells from that sample were used for TCR beta sequencing. The Qiagen DNeasy Blood Extraction Kit was used to extract genomic DNA from the blood cell samples. From its cysteine to its phenylalanine, the CDR3 spans 14 amino acids. Only the CDR3 portion is preserved as DNA: 42 bases, with reading frame beginning at the first base. The V and J ends are trimmed by 6 bases and 4 bases, leaving 16 bases between them. CDR1 and CDR2, looked up from the germline V gene (reference sequence), are MNHEY and SMNVEV.

These data originate in a study of cytomegalovirus exposure and HLA in healthy donors listed by TCRdb under 2017. About the full investigation: According to an earlier analysis of several hundred of the donors, about 179 million T cells yielded roughly 110 million unique TCR beta sequences and about 300 Gb of sequence data. A later analysis re-examined previously published TCR beta repertoires from about 670 donors and added high-resolution HLA genotyping to investigate patterns of TCR occurrence. On average, around 200,000 unique TCR beta nucleotide sequences were sequenced per donor among fewer than 500 genotyped donors of the cohort, with roughly 18% of those sequences being non-productive. Besides the first cohort of roughly 700 subjects, a separate validation cohort made up of 120 or so different subjects was used. Four to six DR-DQ haplotypes were handled as single units for association and clustering, since linkage in the cohort was strong. Every discovery cohort repertoire had been produced on one sequencing platform. To decide whether each TCR beta V gene segment behaved as functional or pseudogenic, an earlier analysis of approximately 620 of the donors relied on high-throughput TCR beta sequencing. The later analysis used no new phenotypic data to find candidate immune exposures, relying instead on TCR beta sequences and their occurrence across donors. A later genetic analysis took genome-wide SNP genotypes for 398 of the 666 donors and used that subset as a discovery cohort. HLA typing included class I and class II loci at four-digit resolution. The number of typed donors differed by locus: about 629-630 for A, B, C, DRB1 and DQB1; some 500 for DQA1; around 610 for DPA1; and 400 to 480 for DPB1. The genetic ancestry cluster associated with self-reported Caucasian donors included about four fifths of the approximately 430 genotyped donors. An early release covering about 600 HLA-typed donors comprised about 310 gigabases of sequencing data and around 80 million unique TCR sequences. The T cell repertoires of roughly 660 subjects were profiled by immunosequencing and related to cytomegalovirus serostatus. To predict cytomegalovirus infection status, the study combined high-throughput TCR immunosequencing, statistical association of individual TCRs with disease status, and machine learning. Donor age, sex, ethnicity and CMV serostatus were collected together with the repertoire data. The aim of the study was to test whether cataloging public T cell receptors could identify signatures of past pathogen exposure.

To prepare the library, the immunoSEQ multiplex PCR assay was applied. For the multiplex PCR, a mixture combining 60 forward primers for TCR Vbeta segments and 13 reverse primers for TCR Jbeta segments was used. The CDR3 region of rearranged TCR beta genes was amplified from genomic DNA with a multiplex PCR assay. The amplified TCR beta libraries were sequenced on the Illumina HiSeq System as 87-base-pair reads. In the original analysis: A later analysis counted tens of millions of unique TCR beta chains across the 690 or so repertoires, and approximately 11 million of these chains were shared by at least two donors. Raw reads were error-corrected and collapsed into unique sequences by a nearest-neighbor algorithm in which closely related sequences were merged to remove PCR and sequencing errors. V, D and J gene segments were assigned by aligning CDR3 sequences to IMGT reference sequences. For a sequence to be retained, a match of at least six nucleotides was required to both a V gene segment and a J gene segment. Rearrangements were classified as productive when the CDR3 lacked stop codons and remained in frame with V and J, and all other rearrangements were classified as non-productive. Following IMGT convention, CDR3 was defined as the stretch from the second conserved V-encoded cysteine to the conserved J-encoded phenylalanine. Sequences without an unambiguous match to a single V gene segment were excluded from the earlier analysis of about 600 of the donors. An earlier analysis of about 590 of the donors classified V segments as functional when productive rearrangements were above 56.7% and as segregating when the standard deviation between donors was above 5%. To diagnose cytomegalovirus status from the catalog of TCR beta chain sequences, a statistical classification framework was built. A later analysis assigned V and J genes by comparing TCR nucleotide sequences with IMGT/GENE-DB human TR gene sequences. A later analysis assigned CDR3 sequences and most-parsimonious VDJ recombination scenarios with the TCRdist pipeline. In a later analysis, each TCR beta chain was defined by its CDR3 amino acid sequence together with its V-gene family, and reads lacking a unique V-gene family were excluded. As a way to deal with suspected cross-contamination and a sequencing artifact, a later analysis dropped 450 to 600 nucleotide sequences that were highly shared and had low generation probability. In a later analysis, a clonal expansion index for each public chain was calculated from normalized within-repertoire ranks of inferred template counts. In a later analysis, generation probabilities were computed using a VDJ recombination model fitted to out-of-frame rearrangements, and the results were checked against IGoR. Hypergeometric tests were used in a later analysis to score TCR-TCR, TCR-HLA and TCR-CMV co-occurrence, with a repertoire-size bias correction applied to the TCR pairs. To estimate false discovery rates, a later analysis permuted the HLA or CMV assignments 20 times. In a later analysis, co-occurring TCRs were grouped using DBSCAN, with TCRdist sequence similarity added in when clustering inside HLA-allele-positive subsets. Repertoires with fewer than 30,000 or more than 120,000 public chains, plus five repertoires with anomalous nucleotide sharing, were excluded from co-occurrence clustering. Not all clones reach the TCRdb copy of this immuneACCESS table, which keeps in-frame sequences only. Checked studies attribute under half of the gap to unresolved V genes and leave the rest unexplained. V and J calls and clone size are given by that table; D and trimming were obtained from the DNA. The table for this sample lists 80,000 to 95,000 clones; 60% to 70% of them were counted only once. Just under 6.5% of the sample belongs to the ten largest clones.

Results the study describes overall, beyond this receptor: A cluster of highly shared sequence variants was judged likely to be a technical artifact of the sequencing pipeline. Because HLA typing was missing for some donors at each locus, association tests included only the typed subset. A later analysis reported that several top co-occurrence clusters appeared linked to parvovirus B19, influenza, CMV and Epstein-Barr virus. In an earlier analysis of some 540 of the donors, most TCR beta V segments appeared in productive rearrangements about 90% or about 30% of the time, broadly matching IMGT annotations. An association between a missense DCLRE1C variant and V-gene and J-gene trimming of TCR beta chains was found in a later genetic analysis and replicated in an independent cohort. Most CMV-associated TCR beta chains appeared to be HLA-restricted in a later analysis, and the HLA associations seemed to be driven largely by CMV exposure. In a later analysis, the rate of TCR association differed among HLA loci, with DRB1 alleles having the most associated TCRs and HLA-C alleles having the fewest. At a false discovery rate of 0.05, a later analysis linked under 20,000 TCR beta sequences to specific HLA alleles. In a later genetic analysis, fewer N-insertions in productive TCRs were reported among donors in an Asian-associated ancestry cluster than the roughly 700-donor mean. Presence/absence analyses assumed roughly uniform sequencing depth across donors, an assumption that may not hold. When HLA alleles, especially DR and DQ, strongly co-occurred, attributing TCR associations to individual alleles was difficult. Cytomegalovirus status was reported to be diagnosed by the classifier with high specificity and sensitivity in both the original and validation cohorts. A further reported finding was that TCR beta sequences accurately predicted the HLA-A and HLA-B alleles for most subjects in the first cohort. Because counts were too low, under 20 rarely observed V segments, including chromosome 9 orphons, were left out of the earlier analysis of some 600 of the donors. The authors suggested that the approach could potentially be extended to other disease states and immunological phenotypes. The study listed approximately 150 TCR beta chains as associated with cytomegalovirus. CMV serostatus was the only immune exposure information available for the cohort. The 87-base-pair reads could not distinguish some IMGT-functional V segments, including TRBV6-2 and TRBV6-3, so those segments were excluded. In vitro tests confirmed that a few of the cytomegalovirus-associated TCR beta chains recognize cytomegalovirus antigens. While some public TCRs were present in many individuals, most TCR sequences turned up only very rarely across donors. In this cohort, only TCR beta chains were sequenced, and detectable features were limited by the absence of alpha or paired-chain data. Correlated functional status among segregating V segments might be attributable to linkage disequilibrium, but an unknown experimental factor could not be ruled out. Compared with equally common non-associated chains, HLA-associated TCR beta chains in a later analysis were more clonally expanded and had lower generation probabilities.

The chain employs TRBV27 and TRBJ2-7; TRBD1 is a possible D gene, resting on 5 matching bases. Input material: PBMCs. The source is a woman younger than 45 in good health and CMV-seronegative. CDR3 reads: CASSLGQGRYEQYF. The nucleotide sequence reads as follows: TGTGCCAGCAGCCTGGGGCAGGGCCGATACGAGCAGTACTTC.